This T cell receptor beta chain was profiled in a study of blood T cell repertoires in COVID-19. The table came from immunoSEQ multiplex PCR; TCRdb's copy has only in-frame clones and leaves some out. Counted here are about 60,000 clones, approximately 90% occurring once; the ten biggest clones make up approximately 8%. The V gene's germline CDR1 is SQVTM and CDR2 ANQGSEA. The trim removed 7 bases at V and 3 bases at J, leaving 8 bases unmatched. The CDR3 runs to 13 residues. The sequenced sample consisted of peripheral blood. The chain has TRBV29-1 and TRBJ1-2; 7 positions agree with TRBD1. The TCR comes from a human donor with active COVID-19. The donor label of this sample is uncertain. The CDR3 sequence: CSASGQVDYGYTF. The CDR3 DNA sequence: TGCAGCGCTTCCGGACAGGTAGACTATGGCTACACCTTC. Full variable domain (remainder filled in from reference TRBV29-1 and TRBJ1-2): SAVISQKPSRDICQRGTSLTIQCQVDSQVTMMFWYRQQPGQSLTLIATANQGSEATYESGFVIDKFPISRPNLTFSTLTVSNMSPEDSSIYLCSASGQVDYGYTFGSGTRLTVV.